One T cell receptor beta chain is described in this entry. What it binds is not known. Method: immunoSEQ multiplex PCR; TCRdb's copy keeps in-frame clones and lacks some. The data show about 94,000 clones, roughly 90% seen once. The sample belongs to a study of graft-versus-host responses after intestinal transplantation. The overall study: Once they had received anti-thymocyte globulin induction, all recipients took tacrolimus and steroids for approximately 3 years.

General study results and limits: Recipient marrow harbored GvH clones, some of which surfaced first in ileum or blood. GvH clone levels peaked in circulation, and this peak was associated with early post-transplant HvG declines. When patients had graft-donor T cell macrochimerism, their allografts held high graft-versus-host to host-versus-graft clonal ratios.

This clonotype was obtained from a human donor who received an intestinal transplant. The sample consisted of unstimulated CD8+ T cells sorted from spleen or lymph node cells, taken before intestinal transplant.

The CDR3 reads CASSSTTGNYEQYF. The DNA for the CDR3 is TGTGCCAGCAGCTCGACTACGGGGAACTACGAGCAGTACTTC. The chain employs TRBV5-5 and TRBJ2-7; D may be TRBD2 (5 bases). V lost 3 bases to trimming and J lost 3 bases, with 13 bases between them. This CDR3 has 14 residues. From germline, CDR1 is SGHKS and CDR2 YYEKEE (reference sequence).